Listed below are T cell receptor beta chains from one sample, sequenced in a study of cytomegalovirus exposure and HLA in healthy donors. The protocol was immunoSEQ multiplex PCR, while the TCRdb copy is restricted to in-frame clones and leaves out a portion. The table lists more than 95,000 clones, 70% to 90% of them singletons, with approximately 2% in the top ten. The sample comprised PBMCs. The receptor set was obtained from a woman aged 18-29 years in good health and CMV-seronegative. The CDR3 runs from the conserved cysteine through the conserved F or W. A D gene is named only where the DNA matches it firmly. The size entry is marked missing in some rows and otherwise reads once, few, many or a size class.

abundance	v_gene	d_gene	j_gene	CDR3aa	CDR3nt
.	TRBV30	.	TRBJ2-3	CAWSVGSGGTDTQYF	TGTGCCTGGAGTGTCGGTTCAGGGGGCACAGATACGCAGTATTTT
.	TRBV5-8	.	TRBJ1-4	CASSLGLGKNEKLFF	TGTGCCAGCAGCTTGGGGCTAGGCAAAAATGAAAAACTGTTTTTT
.	TRBV18	.	TRBJ1-6	CASSPHGGQGGPFCPLLLLHF	TGTGCCAGCTCACCACACGGGGGGCAGGGAGGGCCATTTTGTCCTTTACTCCTTCTCCACTTT
.	TRBV7-3	TRBD2	TRBJ2-1	CASSLGAGGQSEQFF	TGTGCCAGCAGCTTAGGCGCGGGGGGGCAATCTGAGCAGTTCTTC
.	TRBV18	TRBD1	TRBJ2-5	CASSRTGQETQYF	TGTGCCAGCTCACGGACAGGGCAAGAGACCCAGTACTTC
.	TRBV28	TRBD2	TRBJ2-7	CASSFGTSGRGYEQYF	TGTGCCAGCAGTTTCGGGACTAGCGGGAGGGGGTACGAGCAGTACTTC
.	TRBV29-1	TRBD1	TRBJ1-5	CSVGQDNNQPQHF	TGCAGCGTGGGACAGGACAACAATCAGCCCCAGCATTTT
.	TRBV29-1	.	TRBJ1-1	CSVEEGKTVNTEAFF	TGCAGCGTTGAAGAGGGCAAGACAGTAAACACTGAAGCTTTCTTT
.	TRBV6-1	.	TRBJ2-1	CASRVGLQQFF	TGTGCCAGCCGAGTGGGGCTCCAACAGTTCTTC
.	TRBV28	.	TRBJ2-1	CASSLIPTYNEQFF	TGTGCCAGCAGTTTGATTCCGACTTACAATGAACAGTTCTTC
.	TRBV28	.	TRBJ2-7	CASRGPLPEQYF	TGTGCCAGCAGGGGGCCCCTCCCCGAGCAGTACTTC
.	TRBV7-3	TRBD1	TRBJ1-1	CASSRRGQGDEAFF	TGTGCCAGCAGCCGAAGGGGACAGGGGGACGAAGCTTTCTTT
.	TRBV28	.	TRBJ1-3	CASSSPSLTASGNTIYF	TGTGCCAGCAGTTCCCCTTCCTTGACAGCCTCTGGAAACACCATATATTTT
.	TRBV5-1	.	TRBJ2-7	CASSSPGHGIYEQYF	TGCGCCAGCAGCTCCCCGGGACATGGGATCTACGAGCAGTACTTC
.	TRBV28	.	TRBJ2-3	CASSLWQGSADTQYF	TGTGCCAGCAGTTTATGGCAGGGATCAGCGGATACGCAGTATTTT
once	TRBV11-2	TRBD1	TRBJ1-1	CASSLYRGQGTEAFF	TGTGCCAGCAGCCTATACAGGGGGCAGGGCACTGAAGCTTTCTTT
.	TRBV6-1	.	TRBJ1-6	CASSEQGQSQNSPLHF	TGTGCCAGCAGTGAACAGGGGCAAAGCCAGAATTCACCCCTCCACTTT
.	TRBV2	.	TRBJ1-2	CASSVGPRLGGYTF	TGTGCCAGCAGTGTTGGGCCTCGTCTGGGTGGCTACACCTTC
.	TRBV5-1	TRBD1	TRBJ2-2	CASSRRDRYTGELFF	TGCGCCAGCAGCCGCCGGGACAGATACACCGGGGAGCTGTTTTTT
.	TRBV28	TRBD1	TRBJ1-5	CASSLARKQGALRNQPQHF	TGTGCCAGCAGTTTGGCCCGGAAACAGGGGGCTTTGCGCAATCAGCCCCAGCATTTT
.	TRBV18	.	TRBJ2-7	CASSTQARDTNWGEQYF	TGTGCCAGCTCAACCCAAGCCCGGGACACCAATTGGGGCGAGCAGTACTTC
.	TRBV5-4	TRBD1	TRBJ1-2	CASSPTGQGTSLGYTF	TGTGCCAGCAGCCCCACGGGACAGGGGACTTCACTTGGCTACACCTTC
.	TRBV19	.	TRBJ1-1	CASSISQGRAFF	TGTGCCAGTAGTATTAGTCAGGGTCGAGCTTTCTTT
.	TRBV27	TRBD2	TRBJ2-1	CASSHPGLAASYNEQFF	TGTGCCAGCAGTCACCCGGGACTAGCGGCCTCCTACAATGAGCAGTTCTTC
.	TRBV9	TRBD2	TRBJ2-5	CASSDVAGGPQETQYF	TGTGCCAGCAGCGATGTAGCGGGAGGGCCCCAAGAGACCCAGTACTTC
.	TRBV7-8	.	TRBJ1-1	CASSSNRDNEAFF	TGTGCCAGCAGCTCGAACAGGGATAATGAAGCTTTCTTT
.	TRBV23-1	.	TRBJ2-7	CASSHVPQDNSYEQYF	TGCGCCAGCAGTCACGTACCCCAGGACAACTCCTACGAGCAGTACTTC
.	TRBV27	TRBD2	TRBJ2-2	CASSFLASGSLNTGELFF	TGTGCCAGCAGTTTTTTGGCTAGCGGGTCGTTGAACACCGGGGAGCTGTTTTTT
.	TRBV21-1	.	TRBJ1-1	CASSTTGLRNTEAFF	TGTGCCAGCAGCACAACAGGGTTGCGCAACACTGAAGCTTTCTTT
.	TRBV2	TRBD2	TRBJ2-3	CASAGTTPADTQYF	TGTGCCAGCGCCGGGACTACCCCAGCGGATACGCAGTATTTT
.	TRBV30	.	TRBJ2-2	CAWKEVAGNTGELFF	TGTGCCTGGAAAGAGGTGGCTGGGAACACCGGGGAGCTGTTTTTT
few	TRBV19	.	TRBJ1-5	CASTLTGFNQPQHF	TGTGCCAGTACCTTAACAGGGTTCAATCAGCCCCAGCATTTT
.	TRBV9	.	TRBJ1-1	CASSVEMGGMAFF	TGTGCCAGCAGCGTAGAGATGGGAGGGATGGCTTTCTTT
.	TRBV4-1	TRBD2	TRBJ2-1	CASSPEGPTSGRSSYNEQFF	TGCGCCAGCAGCCCCGAGGGTCCGACTAGCGGGCGGAGCTCCTACAATGAGCAGTTCTTC
.	TRBV30	TRBD2	TRBJ2-2	CAWTLAGSTGELFF	TGTGCCTGGACTTTAGCGGGGAGCACCGGGGAGCTGTTTTTT
.	TRBV14	.	TRBJ2-3	CASSHESDTQYF	TGTGCCAGCAGCCATGAGTCAGATACGCAGTATTTT
.	TRBV5-5	TRBD2	TRBJ2-5	CASSLGSGVQETQYF	TGTGCCAGCAGCTTGGGTAGCGGGGTTCAAGAGACCCAGTACTTC
once	TRBV28	TRBD1	TRBJ1-1	CASSLDRTGAYTEAFF	TGTGCCAGCAGCCTCGATAGGACAGGGGCTTATACTGAAGCTTTCTTT
.	TRBV30	.	TRBJ1-5	CAWSVRGNQPQHF	TGTGCCTGGAGTGTGAGAGGGAATCAGCCCCAGCATTTT
.	TRBV5-4	.	TRBJ1-2	CASSYDRLEGYTF	TGTGCCAGCAGCTACGACAGGCTGGAAGGCTACACCTTC
.	TRBV28	TRBD2	TRBJ2-1	CASSSRLAGSYNEQFF	TGTGCCAGCAGTTCAAGACTAGCGGGCTCCTACAATGAGCAGTTCTTC
few	TRBV9	TRBD1	TRBJ2-3	CASSAGQGPDTQYF	TGTGCCAGCAGCGCTGGACAGGGACCAGATACGCAGTATTTT
.	TRBV19	TRBD1	TRBJ1-2	CASSITGGTVYGYTF	TGTGCCAGTAGTATAACGGGGGGGACAGTCTATGGCTACACCTTC